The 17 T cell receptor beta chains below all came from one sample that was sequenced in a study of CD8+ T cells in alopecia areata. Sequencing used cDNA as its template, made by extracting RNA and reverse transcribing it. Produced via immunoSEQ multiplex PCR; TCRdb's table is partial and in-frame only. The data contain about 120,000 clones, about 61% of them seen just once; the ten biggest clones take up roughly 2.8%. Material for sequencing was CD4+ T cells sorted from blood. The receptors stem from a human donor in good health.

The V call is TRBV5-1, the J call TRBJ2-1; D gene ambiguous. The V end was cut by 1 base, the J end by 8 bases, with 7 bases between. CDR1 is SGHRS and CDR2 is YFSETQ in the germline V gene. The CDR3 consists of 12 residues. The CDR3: CASSLPTDEQFF. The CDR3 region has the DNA TGCGCCAGCAGCTTGCCGACCGATGAGCAGTTCTTC.

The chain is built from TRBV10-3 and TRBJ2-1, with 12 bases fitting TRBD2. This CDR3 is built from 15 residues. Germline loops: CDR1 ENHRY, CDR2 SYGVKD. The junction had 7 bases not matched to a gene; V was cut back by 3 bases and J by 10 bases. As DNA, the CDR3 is TGTGCCATCAGTGACCCGGGACTAGCGGGCCGCGAGCAGTTCTTC. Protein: CAISDPGLAGREQFF.

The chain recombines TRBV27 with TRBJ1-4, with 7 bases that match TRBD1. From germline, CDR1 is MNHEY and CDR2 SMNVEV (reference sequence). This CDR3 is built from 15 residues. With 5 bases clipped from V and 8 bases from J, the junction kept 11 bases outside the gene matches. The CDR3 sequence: CASSQQGRGREKLFF. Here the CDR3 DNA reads TGTGCCAGCAGTCAACAGGGGCGAGGGAGGGAAAAACTGTTTTTT. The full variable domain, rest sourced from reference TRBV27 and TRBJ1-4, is EAQVTQNPRYLITVTGKKLTVTCSQNMNHEYMSWYRQDPGLGLRQIYYSMNVEVTDKGDVPEGYKVSRKEKRNFPLILESPSPNQTSLYFCASSQQGRGREKLFFGSGTQLSVL.

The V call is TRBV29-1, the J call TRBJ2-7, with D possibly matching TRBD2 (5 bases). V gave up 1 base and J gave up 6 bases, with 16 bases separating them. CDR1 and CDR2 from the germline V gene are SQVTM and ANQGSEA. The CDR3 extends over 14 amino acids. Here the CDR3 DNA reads TGCAGCGTTGAAGGGGCAGGACTCGCAGCCGAGCAGTACTTC. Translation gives CSVEGAGLAAEQYF.

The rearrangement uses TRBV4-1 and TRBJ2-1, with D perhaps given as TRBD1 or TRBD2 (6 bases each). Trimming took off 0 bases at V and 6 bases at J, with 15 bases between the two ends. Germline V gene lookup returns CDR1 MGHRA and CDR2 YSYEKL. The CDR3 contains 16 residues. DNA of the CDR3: TGCGCCAGCAGCCAAGATCTTAATCGGGGGCTCAATGAGCAGTTCTTC. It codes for CASSQDLNRGLNEQFF.

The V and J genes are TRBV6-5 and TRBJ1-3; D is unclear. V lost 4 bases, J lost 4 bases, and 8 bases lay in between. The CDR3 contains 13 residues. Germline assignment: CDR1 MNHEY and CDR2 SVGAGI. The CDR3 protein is CASSSAAGNTIYF. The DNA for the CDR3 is TGTGCCAGCAGTTCAGCGGCAGGAAACACCATATATTTT.

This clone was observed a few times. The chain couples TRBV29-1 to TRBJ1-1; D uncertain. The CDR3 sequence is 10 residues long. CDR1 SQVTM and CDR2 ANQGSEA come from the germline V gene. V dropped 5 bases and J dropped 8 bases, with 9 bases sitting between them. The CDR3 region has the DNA TGCAGCGTTTCCGACATAGAAGCTTTCTTT. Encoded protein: CSVSDIEAFF.

The CDR3 DNA is TGTGCCAGCAGCTTGGGGGACAGAGAAAATTCACCCCTCCACTTT. Its translation is CASSLGDRENSPLHF. V and J are TRBV7-9 and TRBJ1-6, with TRBD1 matching 7 bases. J lost 7 bases, V lost 3 bases, and 6 bases had no gene match. The germline CDR1 and CDR2 sequences are SEHNR and FQNEAQ (reference sequence). The length of the CDR3 is 15 residues.

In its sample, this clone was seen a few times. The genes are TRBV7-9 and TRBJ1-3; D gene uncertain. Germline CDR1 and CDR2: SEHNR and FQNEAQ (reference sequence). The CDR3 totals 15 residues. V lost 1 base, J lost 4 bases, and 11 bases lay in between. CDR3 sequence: CASSLVRGPGNTIYF. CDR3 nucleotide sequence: TGTGCCAGCAGCTTAGTTCGGGGTCCGGGAAACACCATATATTTT.

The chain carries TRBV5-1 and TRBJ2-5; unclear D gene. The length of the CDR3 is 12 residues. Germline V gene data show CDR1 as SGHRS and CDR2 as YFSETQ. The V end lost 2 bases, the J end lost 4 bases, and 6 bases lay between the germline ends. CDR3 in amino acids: CASSFDLETQYF. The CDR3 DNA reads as TGCGCCAGCAGCTTCGACCTAGAGACCCAGTACTTC.

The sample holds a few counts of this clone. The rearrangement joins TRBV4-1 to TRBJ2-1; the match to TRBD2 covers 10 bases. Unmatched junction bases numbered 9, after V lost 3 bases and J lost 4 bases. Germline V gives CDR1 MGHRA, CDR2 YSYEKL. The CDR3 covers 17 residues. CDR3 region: CASSQGLAGEGYNEQFF. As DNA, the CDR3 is TGCGCCAGCAGCCAGGGGCTAGCGGGGGAAGGGTACAATGAGCAGTTCTTC.

CDR3 region: CAWSNAGRYNEKLFF. The CDR3, as DNA: TGTGCCTGGAGTAACGCGGGACGGTATAATGAAAAACTGTTTTTT. The rearrangement links TRBV30 to TRBJ1-4; maybe TRBD1 (5 bases). Germline CDR1 and CDR2: GTSNPN and SVGIG (reference sequence). Trimming removed 2 bases at V and 4 bases at J, with 14 bases between. The CDR3 covers 15 residues.

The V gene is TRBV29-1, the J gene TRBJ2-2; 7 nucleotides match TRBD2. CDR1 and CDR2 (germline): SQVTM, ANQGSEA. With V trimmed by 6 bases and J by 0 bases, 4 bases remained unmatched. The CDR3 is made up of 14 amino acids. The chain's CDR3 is CSVGGTTNTGELFF. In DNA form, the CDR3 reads TGCAGCGTGGGAGGGACCACGAACACCGGGGAGCTGTTTTTT.

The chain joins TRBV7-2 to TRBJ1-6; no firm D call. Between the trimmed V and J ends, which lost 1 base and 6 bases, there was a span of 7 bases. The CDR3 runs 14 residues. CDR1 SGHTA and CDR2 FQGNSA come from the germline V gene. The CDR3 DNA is TGTGCCAGCAGCTTAGGGACGATTAATTCACCCCTCCACTTT. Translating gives CASSLGTINSPLHF.

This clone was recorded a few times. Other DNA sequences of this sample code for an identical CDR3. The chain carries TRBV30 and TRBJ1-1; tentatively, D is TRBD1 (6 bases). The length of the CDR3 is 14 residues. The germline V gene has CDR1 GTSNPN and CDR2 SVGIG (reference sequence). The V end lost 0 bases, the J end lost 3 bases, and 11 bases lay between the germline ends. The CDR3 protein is CAWSVRGRDTEAFF. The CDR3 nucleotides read TGTGCCTGGAGTGTTAGGGGGAGGGACACTGAAGCTTTCTTT.

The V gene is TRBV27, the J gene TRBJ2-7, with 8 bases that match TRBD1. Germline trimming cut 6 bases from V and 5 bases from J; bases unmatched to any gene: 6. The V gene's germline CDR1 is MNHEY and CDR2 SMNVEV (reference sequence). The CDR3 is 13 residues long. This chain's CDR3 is CASRRTGTHEQYF. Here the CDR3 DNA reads TGTGCCAGCAGACGGACAGGGACCCACGAGCAGTACTTC.

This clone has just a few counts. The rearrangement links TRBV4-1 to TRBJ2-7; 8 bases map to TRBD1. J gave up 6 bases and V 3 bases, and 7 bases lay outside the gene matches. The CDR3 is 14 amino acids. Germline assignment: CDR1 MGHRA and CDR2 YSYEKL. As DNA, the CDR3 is TGCGCCAGCAGCCAGAGTCAGGGGGCAATCGAGCAGTACTTC. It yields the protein CASSQSQGAIEQYF.